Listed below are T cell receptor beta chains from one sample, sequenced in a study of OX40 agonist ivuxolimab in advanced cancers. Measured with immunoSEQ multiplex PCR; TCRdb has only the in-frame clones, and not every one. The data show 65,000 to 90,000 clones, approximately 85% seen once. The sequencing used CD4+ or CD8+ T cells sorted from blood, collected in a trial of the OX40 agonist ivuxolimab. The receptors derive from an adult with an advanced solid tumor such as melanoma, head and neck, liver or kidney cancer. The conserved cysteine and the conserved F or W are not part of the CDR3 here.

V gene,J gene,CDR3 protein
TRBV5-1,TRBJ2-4,ASSSRGGAVDIQY
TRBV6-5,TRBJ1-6,ASSSRTVNSPLH
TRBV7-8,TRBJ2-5,ASSWGQGQETQY
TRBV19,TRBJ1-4,ASRTQGGSEKLF
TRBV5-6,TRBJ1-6,ASSQRAFWGLNSPLH
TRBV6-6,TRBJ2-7,ASSPRGTGSYEQY
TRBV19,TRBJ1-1,ASRPGQGETEAF
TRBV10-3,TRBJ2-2,AISESRGQSNTGELF
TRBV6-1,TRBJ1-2,ASSERQGAFDGYT
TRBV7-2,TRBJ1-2,ASSITGANYGYT
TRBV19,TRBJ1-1,ASSGDRQNTEAF
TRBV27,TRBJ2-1,ASRPDRGLTYNEQF
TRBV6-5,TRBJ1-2,ASSYRGTGSYGYT
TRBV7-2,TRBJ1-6,ASSLVGGSNNSPLH
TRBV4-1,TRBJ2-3,ASSQMGAPGDTQY
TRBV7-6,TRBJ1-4,ASSLGQTNEKLF
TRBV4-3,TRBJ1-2,ASSRGPGNHDYGYT
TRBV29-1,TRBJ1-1,SVNRGRTEAF
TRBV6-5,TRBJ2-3,ASSYGGGTDTQY
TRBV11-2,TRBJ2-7,ASSSYRVPNHYEQY
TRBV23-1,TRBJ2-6,ASSRTTQQSRANVLT
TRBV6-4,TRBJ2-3,ASSDSRRSTDTQY
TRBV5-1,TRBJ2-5,ASSRLWGQETQY
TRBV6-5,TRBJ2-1,ASSRLAGGRDEQF
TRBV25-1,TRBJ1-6,ASRAPGPHNSPLH
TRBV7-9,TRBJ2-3,ASSQKGPDTQY
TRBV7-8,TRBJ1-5,ASSFPNQPQH
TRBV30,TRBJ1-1,AWSLTPNTEAF
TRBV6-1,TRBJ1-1,ASSPRDLDTEAF